This T cell receptor beta chain was captured by sequencing in a study of response to subunit inactivated influenza vaccine. Study-wide findings and caveats: Authors suggested that a seasonal influenza vaccination recruits few new T cells each time.

This clonotype appeared a few times. No antigen is known for it. TCRdb used MiXCR to reprocess the RT-PCR reads, holding one entry per CDR3 protein. The profile shows hundreds of thousands of distinct CDR3 sequences, approximately 17% of them singletons. CDR3 length equals 15 residues. Unmatched junction bases numbered 13, after V lost 6 bases and J lost 6 bases. CDR1 and CDR2 (germline): MGHRA, YSYEKL. This chain joins TRBV4-1 and TRBJ1-1, with 7 positions matching TRBD1. This sequence originates from a man in his forties or fifties who received an inactivated influenza vaccine. Sequenced material: PBMCs from blood, taken more than 4 days after vaccination. The CDR3, as DNA: TGCGCCAGCAGAAAACAGGACAGGCTAGTTCCTGAAGCTTTCTTT. Amino acid sequence: CASRKQDRLVPEAFF.